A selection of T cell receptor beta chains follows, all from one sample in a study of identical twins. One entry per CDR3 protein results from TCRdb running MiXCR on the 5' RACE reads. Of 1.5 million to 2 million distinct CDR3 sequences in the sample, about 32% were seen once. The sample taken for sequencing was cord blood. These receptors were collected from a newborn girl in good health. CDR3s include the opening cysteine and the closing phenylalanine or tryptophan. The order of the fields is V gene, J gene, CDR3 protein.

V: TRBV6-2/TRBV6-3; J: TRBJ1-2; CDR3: CASSYSTLVTGYTF
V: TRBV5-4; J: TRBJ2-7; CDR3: CASSLLHSPTYEQYF
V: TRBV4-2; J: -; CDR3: CASSQGVASASYNEQYF
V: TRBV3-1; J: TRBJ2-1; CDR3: CASSQGPGQEFF
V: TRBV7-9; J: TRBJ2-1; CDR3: CASSLVGDFINEQFF
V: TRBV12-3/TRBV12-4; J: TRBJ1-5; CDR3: CASSFYRANQPQHF
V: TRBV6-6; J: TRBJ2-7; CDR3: CASSYDRGTSYEQYF
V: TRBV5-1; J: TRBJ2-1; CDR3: CASSYPGLAGGNEQFF
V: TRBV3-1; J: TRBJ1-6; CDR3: CANSLGRSSPLHF
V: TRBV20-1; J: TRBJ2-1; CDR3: CSARGSQGYNEQFF
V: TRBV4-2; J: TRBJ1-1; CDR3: CASSQADREDTEAFF
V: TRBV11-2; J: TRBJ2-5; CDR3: CASSVELAAQETQYF
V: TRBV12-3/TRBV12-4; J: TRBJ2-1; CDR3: CASRLPSGRDNEQFF